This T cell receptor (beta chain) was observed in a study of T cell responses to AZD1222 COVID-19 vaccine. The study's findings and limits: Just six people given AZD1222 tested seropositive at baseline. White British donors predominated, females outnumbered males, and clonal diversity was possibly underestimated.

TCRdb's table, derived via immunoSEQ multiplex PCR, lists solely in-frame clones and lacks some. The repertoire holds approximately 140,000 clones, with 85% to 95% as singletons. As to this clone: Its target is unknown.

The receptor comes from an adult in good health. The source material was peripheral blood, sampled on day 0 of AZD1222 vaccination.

The CDR3 sequence is CASSAGRGSTDTQYF. The CDR3 DNA reads as TGCGCCAGCAGCGCCGGTAGGGGTAGCACAGATACGCAGTATTTT. The V call is TRBV10-1, the J call TRBJ2-3, with D maybe TRBD1 (5 bases). Germline-derived CDR1 and CDR2 are WNHNN and SYGVQD (reference sequence). The CDR3 is 15 residues long. V lost 6 bases to trimming and J lost 0 bases, with 13 bases between them.